These T cell receptor beta chains were read from a single sample in a study of metastatic and nonmetastatic thyroid tumors. TCRdb re-analyzed the PCR reads through MiXCR. The table has under 55,000 clones, 17% seen once. The sequencing input was blood. Receptor source: a female donor with papillary thyroid cancer or a benign thyroid nodule (not recorded which). Some clones in this sample may be carry-over from other donors' samples. The CDR3 runs from the conserved cysteine through the conserved F or W. Each record gives: J gene, V gene, CDR3 protein.

j_gene: TRBJ1-1
v_gene: TRBV7-3
CDR3aa: CASSHGVAARAFF

j_gene: TRBJ2-7
v_gene: TRBV6-1
CDR3aa: CASSGLSSPSYEQYF

j_gene: TRBJ2-6
v_gene: TRBV9
CDR3aa: CVSSLGPKRAGANVLTF

j_gene: TRBJ2-7
v_gene: TRBV19
CDR3aa: CASSIGTGDYEQYF

j_gene: TRBJ2-7
v_gene: TRBV7-2
CDR3aa: CASEGPGISSYEQYF

j_gene: TRBJ2-7
v_gene: TRBV6-2/TRBV6-3
CDR3aa: CASTDLPYEQYF

j_gene: TRBJ2-2
v_gene: TRBV10-3
CDR3aa: CAISDMDSTSNTGDLFF

j_gene: TRBJ1-1
v_gene: TRBV27
CDR3aa: CASRPGVPRTEAFF

j_gene: TRBJ2-1
v_gene: TRBV28
CDR3aa: CASSHPDSFEQFF

j_gene: TRBJ2-6
v_gene: TRBV6-1
CDR3aa: CASNSGMGSGANVLTF

j_gene: TRBJ2-5
v_gene: TRBV5-1
CDR3aa: CASSLGGVAGCPQETQYF

j_gene: TRBJ2-5
v_gene: TRBV5-6
CDR3aa: CASSLLALASSGETQYF

j_gene: TRBJ2-2
v_gene: TRBV11-2
CDR3aa: CASSWGSNTVEPFF

j_gene: TRBJ2-1
v_gene: TRBV13
CDR3aa: CASTQGRDRVNRRGNEQFF

j_gene: TRBJ2-1
v_gene: TRBV6-1
CDR3aa: CASKNPGHRGQQFF

j_gene: TRBJ1-1
v_gene: TRBV28
CDR3aa: CASSVGGTEAFF

j_gene: TRBJ1-1
v_gene: TRBV18
CDR3aa: CASSHEPDRRNTEAFF

j_gene: TRBJ2-2
v_gene: TRBV30
CDR3aa: CAWSRLPTGELFF

j_gene: TRBJ2-4
v_gene: TRBV29-1
CDR3aa: CSVGGGRAKNIQYF

j_gene: TRBJ2-3
v_gene: TRBV9
CDR3aa: CASSVSGGGRAADTQYF

j_gene: TRBJ1-2
v_gene: TRBV24-1
CDR3aa: CATSETFRQSAGKDYGYTF

j_gene: TRBJ1-4
v_gene: TRBV12-3/TRBV12-4
CDR3aa: CASSPRTGTNEKLFF

j_gene: TRBJ1-5
v_gene: TRBV30
CDR3aa: CAWSVRGLLSNQPQHF

j_gene: TRBJ1-4
v_gene: TRBV29-1
CDR3aa: CSVGDGGEKLFF

j_gene: TRBJ2-7
v_gene: TRBV5-1
CDR3aa: CASSLAPGQGNEQYF

j_gene: TRBJ2-2
v_gene: TRBV2
CDR3aa: CASSWGQGRTGELFF

j_gene: TRBJ2-5
v_gene: TRBV7-9
CDR3aa: CASSLDREETQYF

j_gene: TRBJ1-2
v_gene: TRBV12-3/TRBV12-4
CDR3aa: CASTSTPSGYTF

j_gene: TRBJ2-7
v_gene: TRBV4-1
CDR3aa: CASSQDQTSGRYEQYF